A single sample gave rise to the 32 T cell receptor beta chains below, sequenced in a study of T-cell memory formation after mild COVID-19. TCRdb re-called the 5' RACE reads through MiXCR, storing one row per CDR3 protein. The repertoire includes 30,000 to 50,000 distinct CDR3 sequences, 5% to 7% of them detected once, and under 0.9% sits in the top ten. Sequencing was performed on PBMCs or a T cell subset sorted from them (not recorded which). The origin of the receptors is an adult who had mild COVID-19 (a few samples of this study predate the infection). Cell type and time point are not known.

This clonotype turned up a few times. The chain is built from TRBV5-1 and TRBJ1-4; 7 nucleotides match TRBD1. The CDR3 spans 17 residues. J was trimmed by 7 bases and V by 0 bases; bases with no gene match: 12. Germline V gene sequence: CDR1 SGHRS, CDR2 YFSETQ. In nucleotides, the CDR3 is TGCGCCAGCAGCTTGGGACAGGGTTTATCGCTACGTGAAAAACTGTTTTTT. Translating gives CASSLGQGLSLREKLFF.

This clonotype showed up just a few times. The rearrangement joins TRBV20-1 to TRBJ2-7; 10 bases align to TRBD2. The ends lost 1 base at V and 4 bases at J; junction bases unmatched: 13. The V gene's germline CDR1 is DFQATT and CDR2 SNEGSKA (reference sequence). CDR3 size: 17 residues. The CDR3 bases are TGCAGTGCTAGAGGGATGGGGTCGTTAGCGGGAGGATACGAGCAGTACTTC. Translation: CSARGMGSLAGGYEQYF.

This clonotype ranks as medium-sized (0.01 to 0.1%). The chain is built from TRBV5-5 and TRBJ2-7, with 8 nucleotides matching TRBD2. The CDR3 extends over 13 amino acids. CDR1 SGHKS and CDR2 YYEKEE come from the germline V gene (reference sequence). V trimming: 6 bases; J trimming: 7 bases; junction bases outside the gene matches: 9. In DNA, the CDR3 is TGTGCCAGCATGAATAGCGGGGCCTGGGAGCAGTACTTC. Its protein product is CASMNSGAWEQYF.

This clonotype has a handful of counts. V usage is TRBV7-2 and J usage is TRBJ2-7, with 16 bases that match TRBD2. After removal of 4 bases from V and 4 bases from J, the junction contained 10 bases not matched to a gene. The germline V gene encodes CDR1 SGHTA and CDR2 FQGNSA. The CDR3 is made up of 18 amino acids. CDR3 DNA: TGTGCCAGCAGCTATTTTGCGGGACTAGCGGGAGGGCTATACGAGCAGTACTTC. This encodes CASSYFAGLAGGLYEQYF.

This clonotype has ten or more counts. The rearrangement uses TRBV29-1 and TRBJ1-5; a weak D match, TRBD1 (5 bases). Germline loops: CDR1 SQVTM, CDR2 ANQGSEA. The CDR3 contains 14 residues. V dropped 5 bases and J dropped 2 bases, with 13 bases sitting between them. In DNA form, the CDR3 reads TGCAGCGTTAGGCAGGGTTACGGCAATCAGCCCCAGCATTTT. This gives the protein CSVRQGYGNQPQHF.

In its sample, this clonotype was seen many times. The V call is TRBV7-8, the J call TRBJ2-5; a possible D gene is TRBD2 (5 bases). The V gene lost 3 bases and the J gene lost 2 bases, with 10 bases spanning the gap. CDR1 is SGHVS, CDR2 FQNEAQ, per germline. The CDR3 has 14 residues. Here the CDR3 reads CASSFREKQETQYF. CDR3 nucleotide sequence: TGTGCCAGCAGCTTTCGGGAAAAACAAGAGACCCAGTACTTC.

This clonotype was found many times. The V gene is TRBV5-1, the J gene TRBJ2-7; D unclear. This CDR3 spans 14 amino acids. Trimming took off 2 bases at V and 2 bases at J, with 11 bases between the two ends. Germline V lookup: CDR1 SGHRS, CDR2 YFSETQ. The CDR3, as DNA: TGCGCCAGCAGCTTAGGCGGTACAACCTACGAGCAGTACTTC. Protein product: CASSLGGTTYEQYF.

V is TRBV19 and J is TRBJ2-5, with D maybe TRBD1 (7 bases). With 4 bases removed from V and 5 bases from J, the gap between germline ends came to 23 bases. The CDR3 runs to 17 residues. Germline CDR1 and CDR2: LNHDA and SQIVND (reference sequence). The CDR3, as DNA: TGTGCCAGTAGTACCGAGGCCCTTGTCAGGGGGGTCGAGACCCAGTACTTC. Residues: CASSTEALVRGVETQYF.

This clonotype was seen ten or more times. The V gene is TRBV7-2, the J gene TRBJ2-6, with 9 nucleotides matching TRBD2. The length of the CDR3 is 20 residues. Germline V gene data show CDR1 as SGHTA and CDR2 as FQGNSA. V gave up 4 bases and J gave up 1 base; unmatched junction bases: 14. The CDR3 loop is CASSSSRLAGSTSGANVLTF. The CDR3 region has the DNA TGTGCCAGCAGCTCCAGCAGGCTAGCGGGAAGTACTTCTGGGGCCAACGTCCTGACTTTC.

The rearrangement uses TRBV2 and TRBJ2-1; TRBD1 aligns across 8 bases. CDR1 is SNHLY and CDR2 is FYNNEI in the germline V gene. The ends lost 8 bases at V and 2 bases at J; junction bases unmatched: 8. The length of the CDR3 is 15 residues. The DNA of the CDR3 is TGTGCCAGCTCCGAGGACAGGGCGACCTACAATGAGCAGTTCTTC. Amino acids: CASSEDRATYNEQFF.

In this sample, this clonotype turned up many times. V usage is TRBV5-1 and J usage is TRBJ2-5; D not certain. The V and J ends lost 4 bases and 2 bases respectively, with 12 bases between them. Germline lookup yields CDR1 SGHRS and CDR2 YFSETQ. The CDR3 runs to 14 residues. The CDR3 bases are TGCGCCAGCAGCCTGGACCAGTTTCAAGAGACCCAGTACTTC. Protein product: CASSLDQFQETQYF.

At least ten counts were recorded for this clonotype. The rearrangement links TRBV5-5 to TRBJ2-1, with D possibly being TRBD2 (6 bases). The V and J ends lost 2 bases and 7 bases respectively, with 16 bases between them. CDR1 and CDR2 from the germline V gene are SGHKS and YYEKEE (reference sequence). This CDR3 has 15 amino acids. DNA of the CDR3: TGTGCCAGCAGCTTCATGTCCATCCGGGGGAATGAGCAGTTCTTC. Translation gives CASSFMSIRGNEQFF.

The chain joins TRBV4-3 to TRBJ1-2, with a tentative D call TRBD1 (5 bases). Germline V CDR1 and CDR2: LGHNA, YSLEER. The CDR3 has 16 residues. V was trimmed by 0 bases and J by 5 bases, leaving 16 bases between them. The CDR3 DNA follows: TGCGCCAGCAGCCAAGAGGGAGCTGGGGCCCGATATGGCTACACCTTC. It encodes CASSQEGAGARYGYTF.

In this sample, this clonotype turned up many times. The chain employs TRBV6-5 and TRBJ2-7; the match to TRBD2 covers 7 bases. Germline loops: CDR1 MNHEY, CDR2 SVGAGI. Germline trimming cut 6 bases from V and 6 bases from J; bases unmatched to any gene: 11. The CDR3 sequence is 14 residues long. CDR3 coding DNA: TGTGCCAGCAGGGCGGGGAGGGTGAAGTCCGAGCAGTACTTC. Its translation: CASRAGRVKSEQYF.

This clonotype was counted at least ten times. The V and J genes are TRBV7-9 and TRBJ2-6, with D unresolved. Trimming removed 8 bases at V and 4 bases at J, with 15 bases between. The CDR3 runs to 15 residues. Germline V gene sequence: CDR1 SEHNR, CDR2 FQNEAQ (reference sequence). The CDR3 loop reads CASQPSRVGANVLTF. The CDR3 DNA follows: TGTGCCAGCCAGCCCTCACGTGTCGGGGCCAACGTCCTGACTTTC.

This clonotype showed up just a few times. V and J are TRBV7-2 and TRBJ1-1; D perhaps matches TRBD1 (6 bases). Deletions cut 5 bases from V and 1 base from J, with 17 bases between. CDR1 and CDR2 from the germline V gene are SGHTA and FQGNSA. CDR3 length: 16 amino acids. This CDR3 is CASSRHRAAGNTEAFF. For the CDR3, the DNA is TGTGCCAGCAGCCGACACAGGGCCGCCGGGAACACTGAAGCTTTCTTT.

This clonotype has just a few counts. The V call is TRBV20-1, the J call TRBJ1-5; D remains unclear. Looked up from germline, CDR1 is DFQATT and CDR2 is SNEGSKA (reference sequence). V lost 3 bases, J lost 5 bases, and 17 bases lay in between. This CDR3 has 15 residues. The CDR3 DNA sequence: TGCAGTGCTAGTGCCTCAGGCCGTGGGTATCAGCCCCAGCATTTT. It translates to CSASASGRGYQPQHF.

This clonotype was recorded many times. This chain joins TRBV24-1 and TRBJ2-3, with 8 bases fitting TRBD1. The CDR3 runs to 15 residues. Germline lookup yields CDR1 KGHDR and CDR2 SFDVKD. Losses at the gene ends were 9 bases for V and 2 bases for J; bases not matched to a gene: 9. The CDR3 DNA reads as TGTGCCACCCAGACGACAGGGGAGGTCACAGATACGCAGTATTTT. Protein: CATQTTGEVTDTQYF.

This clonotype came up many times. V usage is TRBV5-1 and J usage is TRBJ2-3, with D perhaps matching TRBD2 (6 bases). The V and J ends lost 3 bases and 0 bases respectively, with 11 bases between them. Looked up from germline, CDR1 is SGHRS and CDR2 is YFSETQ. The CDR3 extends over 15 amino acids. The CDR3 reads CASSWGGVSTDTQYF. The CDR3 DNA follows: TGCGCCAGCAGCTGGGGCGGGGTAAGCACAGATACGCAGTATTTT. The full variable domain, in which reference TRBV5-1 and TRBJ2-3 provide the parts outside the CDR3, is KAGVTQTPRYLIKTRGQQVTLSCSPISGHRSVSWYQQTPGQGLQFLFEYFSETQRNKGNFPGRFSGRQFSNSRSEMNVSTLELGDSALYLCASSWGGVSTDTQYFGPGTRLTVL.

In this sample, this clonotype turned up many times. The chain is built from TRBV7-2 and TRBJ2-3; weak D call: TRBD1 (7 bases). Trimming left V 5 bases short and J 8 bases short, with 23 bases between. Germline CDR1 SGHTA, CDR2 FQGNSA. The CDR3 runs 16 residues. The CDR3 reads CASSTSFSGGPFTQYF. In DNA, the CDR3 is TGTGCCAGCAGCACCAGTTTTTCAGGGGGGCCGTTTACGCAGTATTTT.

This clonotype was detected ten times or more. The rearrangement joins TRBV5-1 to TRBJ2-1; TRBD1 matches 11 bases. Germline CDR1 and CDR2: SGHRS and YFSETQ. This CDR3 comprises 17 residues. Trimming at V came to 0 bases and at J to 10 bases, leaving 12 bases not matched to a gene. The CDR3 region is CASSLEVIGQGAREQFF. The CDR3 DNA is TGCGCCAGCAGCTTGGAGGTTATAGGACAGGGGGCTAGGGAGCAGTTCTTC.

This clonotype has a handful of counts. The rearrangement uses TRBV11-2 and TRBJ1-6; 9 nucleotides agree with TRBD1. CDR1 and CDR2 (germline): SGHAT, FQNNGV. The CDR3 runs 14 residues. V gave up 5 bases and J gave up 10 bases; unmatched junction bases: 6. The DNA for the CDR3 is TGTGCCAGCAGCCCACAGGGGGCAGGGTCACCCCTCCACTTT. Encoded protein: CASSPQGAGSPLHF.

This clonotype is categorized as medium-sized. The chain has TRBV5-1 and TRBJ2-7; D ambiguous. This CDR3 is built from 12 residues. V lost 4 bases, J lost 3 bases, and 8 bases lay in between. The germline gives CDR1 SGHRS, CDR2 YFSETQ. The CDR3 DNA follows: TGCGCCAGCAGCCTCGACATCTACGAGCAGTACTTC. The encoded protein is CASSLDIYEQYF.

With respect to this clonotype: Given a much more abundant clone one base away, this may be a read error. CDR3 in DNA: TGCGCCAGCAGCATGGGGGGGCCGAACACTGAGCAGTTCTTC. Translating it yields CASSMGGPNTEQFF. The chain combines TRBV5-1 with TRBJ2-1; the D gene is possibly TRBD2 (7 bases). CDR1 and CDR2 from the germline V gene are SGHRS and YFSETQ. Trimming shortened V by 4 bases and J by 9 bases, and 17 bases separated the two germline ends. The length of the CDR3 is 14 residues.

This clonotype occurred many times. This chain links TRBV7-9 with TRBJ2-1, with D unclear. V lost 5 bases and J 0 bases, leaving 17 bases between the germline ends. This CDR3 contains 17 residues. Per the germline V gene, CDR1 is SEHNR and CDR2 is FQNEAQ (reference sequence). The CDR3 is CASSRRPTPSSYNEQFF. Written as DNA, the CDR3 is TGTGCCAGCAGCCGCCGACCTACCCCAAGCTCCTACAATGAGCAGTTCTTC.

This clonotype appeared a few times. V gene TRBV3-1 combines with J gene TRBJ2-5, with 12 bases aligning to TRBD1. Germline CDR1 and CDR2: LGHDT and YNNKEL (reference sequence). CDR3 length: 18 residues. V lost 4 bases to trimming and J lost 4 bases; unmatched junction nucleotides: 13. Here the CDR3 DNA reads TGTGCCAGCAGCCCTTATGGATCCGGGACAGGGGGCCGAGAGACCCAGTACTTC. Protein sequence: CASSPYGSGTGGRETQYF.

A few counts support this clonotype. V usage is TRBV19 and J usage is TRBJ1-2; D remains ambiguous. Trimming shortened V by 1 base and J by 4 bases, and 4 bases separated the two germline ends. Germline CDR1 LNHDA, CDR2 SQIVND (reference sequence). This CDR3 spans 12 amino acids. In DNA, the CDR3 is TGTGCCAGTAGTATAGGACGCTATGGCTACACCTTC. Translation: CASSIGRYGYTF. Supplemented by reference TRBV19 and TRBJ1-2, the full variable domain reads DGGITQSPKYLFRKEGQNVTLSCEQNLNHDAMYWYRQDPGQGLRLIYYSQIVNDFQKGDIAEGYSVSREKKESFPLTVTSAQKNPTAFYLCASSIGRYGYTFGSGTRLTVV.

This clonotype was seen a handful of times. The CDR3 DNA reads as TGTGCCAGCAGTTACCGGGGACAGGGGGCGCGTAATGAGCAGTTCTTC. It specifies CASSYRGQGARNEQFF. The genes are TRBV6-6 and TRBJ2-1; 12 bases are a match to TRBD1. V was pared by 2 bases and J by 7 bases, with 6 bases of the junction left unmatched. CDR1 and CDR2 (germline): MNHNY, SVGAGI (reference sequence). This CDR3 contains 16 residues.

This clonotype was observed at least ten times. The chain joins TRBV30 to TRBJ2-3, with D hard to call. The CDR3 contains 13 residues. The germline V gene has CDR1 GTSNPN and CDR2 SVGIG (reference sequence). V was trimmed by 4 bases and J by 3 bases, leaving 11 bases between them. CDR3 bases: TGTGCCTGGACCCAGCGTGTGACAGATACGCAGTATTTT. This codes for CAWTQRVTDTQYF.

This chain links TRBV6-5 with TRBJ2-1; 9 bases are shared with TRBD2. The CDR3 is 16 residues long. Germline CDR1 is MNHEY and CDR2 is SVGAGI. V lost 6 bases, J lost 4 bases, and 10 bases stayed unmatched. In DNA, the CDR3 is TGTGCCAGCAGCTCACCCGGGACTAGCATTTACAATGAGCAGTTCTTC. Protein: CASSSPGTSIYNEQFF.

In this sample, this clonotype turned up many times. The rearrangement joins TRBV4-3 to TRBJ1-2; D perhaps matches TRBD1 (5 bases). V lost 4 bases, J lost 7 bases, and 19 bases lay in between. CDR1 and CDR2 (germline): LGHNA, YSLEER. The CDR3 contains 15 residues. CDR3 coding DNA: TGCGCCAGCAGCCCCGAGACTCGCCAGGGTGGTGGCTACACCTTC. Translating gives CASSPETRQGGGYTF.

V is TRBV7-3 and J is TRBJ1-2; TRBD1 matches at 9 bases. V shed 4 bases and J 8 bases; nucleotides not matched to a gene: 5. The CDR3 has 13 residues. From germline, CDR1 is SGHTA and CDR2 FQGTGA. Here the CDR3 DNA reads TGTGCCAGCAGCTCATGGGACAGGGTCGGCTACACCTTC. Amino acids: CASSSWDRVGYTF. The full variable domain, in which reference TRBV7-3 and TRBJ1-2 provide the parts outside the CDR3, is GAGVSQTPSNKVTEKGKYVELRCDPISGHTALYWYRQSLGQGPEFLIYFQGTGAADDSGLPNDRFFAVRPEGSVSTLKIQRTERGDSAVYLCASSSWDRVGYTFGSGTRLTVV.